The TCR beta chain under discussion was sequenced for a study of blood T cell repertoires in COVID-19. Whole-study context: Samples taken during acute and convalescent COVID-19 were collected in the United States, Italy and Spain. Sample material is recorded as cDNA or gDNA derived from T cells, B-cell-depleted T cells, or PBMCs.

The germline V gene encodes CDR1 SGHTS and CDR2 YDEGEE. The CDR3 spans 17 residues. Germline trimming cut 4 bases from V and 3 bases from J; bases unmatched to any gene: 5. Original methodology: Scientists estimated how many nucleated cells there were by amplifying reference gene primers. Some clones are missing from TCRdb's copy, which holds only in-frame ones; the method was immunoSEQ multiplex PCR. V, J and clone size were drawn from that table, and D and trimming were deduced from the DNA. Among some 78,000 clones listed, around nine tenths were seen once. The clonotype originates from a man in his forties or fifties with active or convalescent COVID-19. Material: peripheral blood. This chain links TRBV5-8 with TRBJ2-2; 14 bases agree with TRBD2. The CDR3, as DNA: TGTGCCAGCAGCGAGAGGACTAGCGGGAGGTACACCGGGGAGCTGTTTTTT. Translation: CASSERTSGRYTGELFF.